These T cell receptor beta chains were read from a single sample in a study of graft-versus-host responses after intestinal transplantation. These receptors lack a known antigen. Profiling relied on immunoSEQ multiplex PCR, and the TCRdb table lists in-frame clones only, not all of them. The sample shows over 100,000 clones, approximately 92% of them seen only once. The sequencing here drew on unstimulated CD4+ T cells sorted from spleen or lymph node cells, taken before transplant. The receptors derive from a human donor who was the organ donor for an intestinal transplant. Both conserved end residues are part of each CDR3. The D gene is left open where the match is weak. Expanded clones get a size class; other rows say once, few or many, or leave the size out.

abundance,j_gene,d_gene,v_gene,CDR3nt,CDR3aa
-,TRBJ2-1,-,TRBV9,TGTGCCAGCAGCGTAGGGGCCGGGGACTCCGTTCAGTTCTTC,CASSVGAGDSVQFF
few,TRBJ2-3,-,TRBV27,TGTGCCAGCAGTCCTCAACCAAGCACAGATACGCAGTATTTT,CASSPQPSTDTQYF
-,TRBJ2-7,TRBD2,TRBV7-3,TGTGCCAGCAGCGGCCGACTAGCGGGAGGGGAGCAGTACTTC,CASSGRLAGGEQYF
-,TRBJ2-7,-,TRBV28,TGTGCCAGCAGTTCGAAAAAAATCAGGGGTTCCTACGAGCAGTACTTC,CASSSKKIRGSYEQYF
-,TRBJ1-1,-,TRBV5-1,TGCGCCAGCAGCTTGGCTATGGGGCGTACTGAAGCTTTCTTT,CASSLAMGRTEAFF
-,TRBJ2-3,TRBD1,TRBV5-1,TGCGCCAGCAGCTTGGGGGGACAGTTCCCAGATACGCAGTATTTT,CASSLGGQFPDTQYF
-,TRBJ2-3,TRBD2,TRBV5-6,TGTGCCAGCAGCCCCGGGGGGGGGCCCGCAGATACGCAGTATTTT,CASSPGGGPADTQYF
few,TRBJ2-2,TRBD1,TRBV2,TGTGCCAGCAGTGAATTAGGGGGCGGCACCGGGGAGCTGTTTTTT,CASSELGGGTGELFF
medium-sized,TRBJ1-1,-,TRBV6-5,TGTGCCAGCAGCCCCCCAGGGAAGGAGACTGAAGCTTTCTTT,CASSPPGKETEAFF
-,TRBJ2-1,TRBD2,TRBV5-1,TGCGCCAGCAGCCTGAACCCAGCGGGAGGGCCCCTCATCGAGCAGTTCTTC,CASSLNPAGGPLIEQFF
-,TRBJ2-1,-,TRBV27,TGTGCCAGCAGTTTCCAGCGGCGTTACAATGAGCAGTTCTTC,CASSFQRRYNEQFF
-,TRBJ1-3,-,TRBV10-3,TGTGCCATCAGTGAGTCGCACAGGGAGTGGGGAAACACCATATATTTT,CAISESHREWGNTIYF
-,TRBJ2-1,-,TRBV5-4,TGTGCCAGCAGCCTGGGCGGGTCGGTGACTAACAATGAGCAGTTCTTC,CASSLGGSVTNNEQFF
-,TRBJ1-4,-,TRBV7-2,TGTGCCAGCAGCTCAGGTGGATCAAATGAAAAACTGTTTTTT,CASSSGGSNEKLFF
once,TRBJ2-1,TRBD1,TRBV30,TGTGCCTGGAGCAGGGGGAAGAATGAGCAGTTCTTC,CAWSRGKNEQFF
-,TRBJ1-1,-,TRBV7-9,TGTGCCAGCAGCTTAGGCAGGACGATGAACACTGAAGCTTTCTTT,CASSLGRTMNTEAFF
once,TRBJ2-1,TRBD2,TRBV7-2,TGTGCCAGCAGCTTAAGAGCGGGGGAGCAGTTCTTC,CASSLRAGEQFF
-,TRBJ1-2,TRBD1,TRBV25-1,TGTGCCAGCAGTGTCCCAGGGGGCTATGGCTACACCTTC,CASSVPGGYGYTF
-,TRBJ2-5,TRBD2,TRBV6-1,TGTGCCAGCAGTGCCCATACTAGCGGAGGGGGGGAGACCCAGTACTTC,CASSAHTSGGGETQYF
-,TRBJ1-5,-,TRBV6-6,TGTGCCAGCGGGAGACAGGGCAATCAGCCCCAGCATTTT,CASGRQGNQPQHF
-,TRBJ1-2,TRBD1,TRBV27,TGTGCCAGCAGTTTATCGGGGACAGGGGGCTATGGCTACACCTTC,CASSLSGTGGYGYTF
-,TRBJ1-4,TRBD1,TRBV5-1,TGCGCCAGCAGCTTGGTCAGGGGGAATAATGAAAAACTGTTTTTT,CASSLVRGNNEKLFF
-,TRBJ2-1,TRBD2,TRBV7-9,TGTGCCAGCAGCTTACCGGGGGGGTCATACAATGAGCAGTTCTTC,CASSLPGGSYNEQFF
-,TRBJ2-7,-,TRBV2,TGTGCCAGCAGTTTATCAGGGGCCGGCGAGCAGTACTTC,CASSLSGAGEQYF
-,TRBJ1-4,TRBD1,TRBV7-2,TGTGCCAGCAGCCTCTTGAAGACAGGGGGAGAAGAAAAACTGTTTTTT,CASSLLKTGGEEKLFF
-,TRBJ2-6,TRBD1,TRBV28,TGTGCCAGCAGTTCCGGGACAGGGGGGGCCAACGTCCTGACTTTC,CASSSGTGGANVLTF
-,TRBJ2-5,TRBD1,TRBV5-1,TGCGCCAGCAGCTTGGGTGACAGGGGGCTTGAGACCCAGTACTTC,CASSLGDRGLETQYF
-,TRBJ1-3,-,TRBV18,TGTGCCAGCTCACCATGGGTCGACGGGGACCCTGGAAACACCATATATTTT,CASSPWVDGDPGNTIYF
-,TRBJ2-7,TRBD1,TRBV28,TGTGCCAGCAGTTCCCCGGGACAGACCTACGAGCAGTACTTC,CASSSPGQTYEQYF
-,TRBJ2-1,-,TRBV19,TGTGCCAGTAGTAATTTAAGGGGAGGAGAGCAGTTCTTC,CASSNLRGGEQFF
once,TRBJ1-2,-,TRBV5-6,TGTGCCAGCAGCTTCCCTGGGACGGCTATCTATGGCTACACCTTC,CASSFPGTAIYGYTF
-,TRBJ1-1,-,TRBV10-3,TGTGCCATCAGTGAGTTAGGGGTGAACACTGAAGCTTTCTTT,CAISELGVNTEAFF
-,TRBJ2-3,TRBD2,TRBV6-1,TGTGCCAGCAGTGAACGGGTAGCGGGAGGAGGCGCAGATACGCAGTATTTT,CASSERVAGGGADTQYF
-,TRBJ2-2,-,TRBV19,TGTGCCAGTACCCGGGGGCCGAACACCGGGGAGCTGTTTTTT,CASTRGPNTGELFF
-,TRBJ1-3,-,TRBV18,TGTGCCAGCTCACCGGCAGGAACTGCTGGAAACACCATATATTTT,CASSPAGTAGNTIYF
-,TRBJ2-1,TRBD1,TRBV5-1,TGCGCCAGCAGCTTGGGGACAGGGGGGGCATACAATGAGCAGTTCTTC,CASSLGTGGAYNEQFF
-,TRBJ1-1,-,TRBV28,TGTGCCAGCAGTTTCAGGAACACTGAAGCTTTCTTT,CASSFRNTEAFF
few,TRBJ1-2,TRBD1,TRBV7-8,TGTGCCAGCAGCAACCGGGACAGGGCCTTCTATGGCTACACCTTC,CASSNRDRAFYGYTF
-,TRBJ1-2,-,TRBV29-1,TGCAGCGTTGAATTCCCGGCCGTTAGTAACTATGGCTACACCTTC,CSVEFPAVSNYGYTF
-,TRBJ2-7,-,TRBV9,TGTGCCAGCAACCGGGACGGCTACGAGCAGTACTTC,CASNRDGYEQYF
-,TRBJ1-4,TRBD1,TRBV2,TGTGCCAGCAGGGGACAGGGGTCCAGTGAAAAACTGTTTTTT,CASRGQGSSEKLFF
-,TRBJ2-3,TRBD2,TRBV29-1,TGCAGCGTTGGACTAGCGGGAGTCACAGATACGCAGTATTTT,CSVGLAGVTDTQYF
-,TRBJ1-1,-,TRBV7-9,TGTGCCAGCAGCCCCAGCGGGGGCGCCGGGGGAGCTTTCTTT,CASSPSGGAGGAFF
-,TRBJ1-3,-,TRBV30,TGTGCCTGGACCCAAACTGGAAACACCATATATTTT,CAWTQTGNTIYF
-,TRBJ2-3,TRBD2,TRBV7-8,TGTGCCAGCAGCTTAGCGGGGATTAGCGGGAGCGGCGCTACGCAGTATTTT,CASSLAGISGSGATQYF
-,TRBJ2-5,TRBD1,TRBV5-4,TGTGCCAGCAGCACAGGGGGGGGGACAGGGGACCAAGAGACCCAGTACTTC,CASSTGGGTGDQETQYF
-,TRBJ2-1,-,TRBV14,TGTGCCAGCAGCCTGTATATGGACTCCTACAATGAGCAGTTCTTC,CASSLYMDSYNEQFF
-,TRBJ2-1,-,TRBV19,TGTGCCAGTAGTATAGCGGGTAGCTCCTACAATGAGCAGTTCTTC,CASSIAGSSYNEQFF
-,TRBJ1-5,TRBD1,TRBV30,TGTGCCCGGAGTCCCGGGACAGGCAATCAGCCCCAGCATTTT,CARSPGTGNQPQHF
-,TRBJ1-3,-,TRBV28,TGTGCCAGCAGTTTTTCGGGGGGAAACACCATATATTTT,CASSFSGGNTIYF
-,TRBJ1-2,-,TRBV7-3,TGTGCCAGCAGCTTAGGGGCGTCGCCGCAACTAAACTATGGCTACACCTTC,CASSLGASPQLNYGYTF
-,TRBJ2-6,TRBD1,TRBV19,TGTGCCACCCGAGACGGGACAGGCCACTCTGGGGCCAACGTCCTGACTTTC,CATRDGTGHSGANVLTF
-,TRBJ1-2,-,TRBV6-5,TGTGCCAGCAGTGAAAAGGTATACTATGGCTACACCTTC,CASSEKVYYGYTF